This TCR beta chain was sequenced for a study of T cells in tuberculosis. Study information: The T cells targeted glucose monomycolate, a mycobacterial lipid, via CD1B.

Measured with immunoSEQ multiplex PCR; TCRdb has only the in-frame clones, and not every one. The profile shows about 33,000 clones, 85% to 95% of them singletons. Findings and caveats of the study: Active tuberculosis TCR-alpha repertoires lay closer to GMM-specific TCRs than IGRA-negative controls, suggesting clonal expansion.

This CDR3 has 16 residues. Trimming took 6 bases from V and 3 from J; bases not matched to a gene: 8. CDR1 is SGHRS and CDR2 is YFSETQ in the germline V gene. Tuberculin skin test and IGRA determined adolescents' latent tuberculosis status at entry. About this clone itself: Antigen: not known.

The sequence came from a donor aged 10 to 29 with latent tuberculosis or without tuberculosis infection. Some clones in this sample may be carry-over from other donors' samples. The genes are TRBV5-1 and TRBJ2-6; TRBD2 agrees at 8 bases. Material for sequencing was PBMCs. The CDR3 nucleotides read TGCGCCAGCACCGAGTCAGCGGGAGTTGGGGCCAACGTCCTGACTTTC. This translates into CASTESAGVGANVLTF.